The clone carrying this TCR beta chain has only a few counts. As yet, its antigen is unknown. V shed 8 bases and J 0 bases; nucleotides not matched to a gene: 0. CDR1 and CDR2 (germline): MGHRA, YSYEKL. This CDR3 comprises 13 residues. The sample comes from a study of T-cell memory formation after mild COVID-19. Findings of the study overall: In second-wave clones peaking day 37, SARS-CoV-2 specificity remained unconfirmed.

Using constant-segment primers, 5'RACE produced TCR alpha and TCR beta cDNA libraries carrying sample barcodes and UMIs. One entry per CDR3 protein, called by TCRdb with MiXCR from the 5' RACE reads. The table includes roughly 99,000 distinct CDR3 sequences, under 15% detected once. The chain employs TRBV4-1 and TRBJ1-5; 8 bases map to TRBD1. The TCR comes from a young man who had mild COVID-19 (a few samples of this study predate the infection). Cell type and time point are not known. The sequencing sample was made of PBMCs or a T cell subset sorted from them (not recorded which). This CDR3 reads CASQGASNQPQHF. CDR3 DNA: TGCGCCAGCCAGGGGGCTAGCAATCAGCCCCAGCATTTT.